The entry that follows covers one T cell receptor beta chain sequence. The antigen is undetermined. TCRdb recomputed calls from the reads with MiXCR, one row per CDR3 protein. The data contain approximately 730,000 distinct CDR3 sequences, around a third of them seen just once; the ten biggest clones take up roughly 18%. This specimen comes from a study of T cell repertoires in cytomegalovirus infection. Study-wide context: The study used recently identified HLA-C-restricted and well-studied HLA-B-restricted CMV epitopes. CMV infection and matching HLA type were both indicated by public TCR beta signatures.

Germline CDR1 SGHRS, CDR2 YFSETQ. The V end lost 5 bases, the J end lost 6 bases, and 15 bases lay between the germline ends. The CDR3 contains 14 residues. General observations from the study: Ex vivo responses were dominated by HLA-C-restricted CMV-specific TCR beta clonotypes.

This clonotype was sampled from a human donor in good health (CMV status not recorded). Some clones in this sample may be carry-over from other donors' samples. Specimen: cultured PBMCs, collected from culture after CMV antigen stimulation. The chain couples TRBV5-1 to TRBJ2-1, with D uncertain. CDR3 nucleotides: TGCGCCAGCAGTCCCTATTACTCATTCAATGAGCAGTTCTTC. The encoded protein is CASSPYYSFNEQFF.